This T cell receptor beta chain was recovered during a study of response to subunit inactivated influenza vaccine. Study-level findings and limits: It was the authors' suggestion that each seasonal influenza vaccination recruits few new T cells.

Per the germline V gene, CDR1 is LGHDT and CDR2 is YNNKEL (reference sequence). V lost 0 bases and J lost 6, with 15 bases in between. The CDR3 has 15 residues. As for this clonotype: Its antigen is as yet unknown.

TCRdb independently ran MiXCR on the RT-PCR reads; one entry per CDR3 protein. This sample has over 800,000 distinct CDR3 sequences, with approximately 22% found just once. V and J are TRBV3-1 and TRBJ2-7; possibly TRBD2 for D (6 bases). The sequence derives from a man aged 50-59 years who received an inactivated influenza vaccine. Source: PBMCs from blood, taken around 5 days after vaccination. The CDR3 spells CASSQERPGVGEQYF. The CDR3 nucleotides read TGTGCCAGCAGCCAAGAGAGACCGGGAGTCGGCGAGCAGTACTTC.